The 14 T cell receptor beta chains in this list originate from one sample, sequenced in a study of T cell clonality in common variable immunodeficiency. General study findings and limits: Common variable immunodeficiency TCR beta sequences reportedly had fewer deletions and N-nucleotide insertions.

TCRdb's table, derived via immunoSEQ multiplex PCR, lists solely in-frame clones and lacks some. This sample has around 42,000 clones, each found more than once. Antigens of these TCRs are unknown. The source material was peripheral blood mononuclear cells. The receptors were gathered from a human donor with common variable immunodeficiency.

This clone occurred many times. The read gets to within 3 residues of the CDR3 end, and the germline J gene fills in the rest. V usage is TRBV20-1 and J usage is TRBJ2-7; 7 nucleotides align to TRBD2. The V gene end was trimmed by 1 base and the J gene end by 3 bases; junction bases not matched to a gene: 6. Germline lookup yields CDR1 DFQATT and CDR2 SNEGSKA (reference sequence). CDR3 length equals 14 residues. Partial CDR3 DNA: TGCAGTGCTAGAGTCTCTAGCGGTCTCTACGAG. Its translation is CSARVSSGLYE. The full CDR3 is CSARVSSGLYEQYF.

Ten or more counts support this clone. The sequence runs out 3 residues before the end of the CDR3; the remainder is reconstructed from the germline J gene. The chain uses TRBV2 and TRBJ1-1; D unclear. V gave up 4 bases and J gave up 2 bases, with 8 bases separating them. The CDR3 length is 13 residues. Germline CDR1 and CDR2: SNHLY and FYNNEI. CDR3 amino acids: CASSVQINTEAFF. The CDR3 DNA, read in part, is TGTGCCAGCAGTGTACAGATTAACACTGAA.

A word on this clone: The missing CDR3 end, 3 residues past where the read stops, is filled in from the germline J gene. The chain couples TRBV7-9 to TRBJ1-2; D is perhaps TRBD1 (6 bases). Germline CDR1 is SEHNR and CDR2 is FQNEAQ (reference sequence). This CDR3 is 15 amino acids long. Trimming removed 3 bases from V and 7 bases from J, with 18 bases in between. The part of the CDR3 DNA that was read is TGTGCCAGCAGCTTTAGAGACCCAGGGGCGGGTGGC. It is translated as CASSFRDPGAGG. The whole CDR3 sequence is CASSFRDPGAGGYTF.

This clone was counted many times. Read coverage stops 3 residues before the CDR3 terminus; the germline J gene supplies the remainder. The rearrangement joins TRBV20-1 to TRBJ2-7; TRBD2 matches 14 bases. The V gene end was trimmed by 6 bases and the J gene end by 6 bases; junction bases not matched to a gene: 4. The CDR3 runs to 13 residues. Germline V lookup: CDR1 DFQATT, CDR2 SNEGSKA (reference sequence). The CDR3 reads CSASGLAGGEQYF. The sequenced part of the CDR3 DNA is TGCAGTGCCAGTGGACTAGCGGGAGGCGAG.

This clone was seen ten or more times. The read finishes 3 residues shy of the CDR3 end, and the germline J gene is used to complete it. The chain links TRBV18 to TRBJ1-1; a weak D match, TRBD1 (5 bases). CDR1 KGHSH and CDR2 LQKENI come from the germline V gene. This CDR3 spans 15 amino acids. Trimming removed 3 bases at V and 0 bases at J, with 11 bases between. CDR3 DNA, as far as it was read: TGTGCCAGCTCACCCGAGGGAGGGGTGAACACTGAA. Translated, it gives CASSPEGGVNTE. From start to end, the CDR3 is CASSPEGGVNTEAFF. The full variable domain, rest sourced from reference TRBV18 and TRBJ1-1, is NAGVMQNPRHLVRRRGQEARLRCSPMKGHSHVYWYRQLPEEGLKFMVYLQKENIIDESGMPKERFSAEFPKEGPSILRIQQVVRGDSAAYFCASSPEGGVNTEAFFGQGTRLTVV.

A few counts support this clone. CDR3 loop: CASSTDPRGNEKLFF. CDR3 DNA, as far as it was read: TGTGCCAGTAGTACCGACCCGAGGGGAAATGAAAAA. The V call is TRBV19, the J call TRBJ1-4; TRBD1 might be the D (5 bases). The read ends 3 residues shy of where the CDR3 ends; the end is completed using the germline J gene. CDR3 length equals 15 residues. Trimming removed 4 bases at V and 5 bases at J, with 14 bases between. In germline, CDR1 is LNHDA, CDR2 SQIVND (reference sequence).

In its sample, this clone was seen many times. The read ends 3 residues before the CDR3 terminus; that terminus is restored from the germline J gene. This chain joins TRBV20-1 and TRBJ1-5; 7 bases line up with TRBD1. Germline V lookup: CDR1 DFQATT, CDR2 SNEGSKA (reference sequence). CDR3 length: 13 amino acids. Trimming at V came to 3 bases and at J to 5 bases, leaving 4 bases not matched to a gene. The CDR3 bases that were read are TGCAGTGCTAGTACAGGGGAGGATCAGCCC. It yields the protein CSASTGEDQP. The entire CDR3 protein reads CSASTGEDQPQHF.

This clone appeared many times. The DNA ends 3 residues before the CDR3 does, and the rest of the CDR3 is filled in from the germline J gene. The rearrangement links TRBV4-1 to TRBJ2-1; possibly TRBD2 for D (5 bases). The CDR3 has 15 amino acids. V lost 2 bases, J lost 1 base, and 9 bases lay in between. CDR1 and CDR2 from the germline V gene are MGHRA and YSYEKL. The CDR3 loop is CASSQWAGSYNEQFF. CDR3 DNA, as far as it was read: TGCGCCAGCAGCCAATGGGCGGGTTCCTACAATGAG.

This clone was observed many times. The read ends 3 residues early relative to the CDR3; the germline J gene fills the gap. The chain links TRBV18 to TRBJ2-6, with 8 bases that match TRBD2. From germline, CDR1 is KGHSH and CDR2 LQKENI. The CDR3 runs 18 residues. Trimming at V came to 3 bases and at J to 4 bases, leaving 11 bases not matched to a gene. The DNA read from the CDR3 is TGTGCCAGCTCACCGGCGACGGGGGGGGTTGGCGGGGCCAACGTC. It is translated as CASSPATGGVGGANV. The entire CDR3 protein reads CASSPATGGVGGANVLTF.

This clone came up a few times. The CDR3 end lies 3 residues beyond the end of the read and is filled in from the germline J gene. This chain links TRBV7-9 with TRBJ1-4, with 8 bases identical to TRBD1. The V gene's germline CDR1 is SEHNR and CDR2 FQNEAQ (reference sequence). This CDR3 has 15 residues. The junction had 9 bases not matched to a gene; V was cut back by 5 bases and J by 7 bases. CDR3 DNA (partial): TGTGCCAGCAGCCAGAAAGGGACAGGCGGTGAAAAA. This gives the protein CASSQKGTGGEK. The complete CDR3 reads CASSQKGTGGEKLFF.

In this sample, this clone turned up many times. The read ends 3 residues early relative to the CDR3; the germline J gene fills the gap. The chain has TRBV30 and TRBJ1-6; TRBD1 is a possible D gene (6 bases). With 2 bases removed from V and 6 bases from J, the gap between germline ends came to 14 bases. Germline assignment: CDR1 GTSNPN and CDR2 SVGIG (reference sequence). This CDR3 has 15 amino acids. CDR3 in amino acids: CAWSTTDSPNSPLHF. The sequenced part of the CDR3 DNA is TGTGCCTGGAGTACAACGGACAGCCCTAATTCACCC.

As for this clone: The read comes to an end 3 residues before the CDR3 does, leaving the germline J gene to fill in the end. The chain couples TRBV7-9 to TRBJ1-4, with unresolved D. Germline lookup yields CDR1 SEHNR and CDR2 FQNEAQ (reference sequence). V lost 5 bases and J 6 bases, leaving 10 bases between the germline ends. CDR3 length equals 13 residues. Partial CDR3 DNA: TGTGCCAGCAGCCCCCGCCCGGATGAAAAA. It encodes CASSPRPDEK. The entire CDR3 sequence reads CASSPRPDEKLFF.

This clone appeared a few times. The read comes to an end 3 residues before the CDR3 does, leaving the germline J gene to fill in the end. The V gene is TRBV7-2, the J gene TRBJ2-5; D is ambiguous. Per the germline V gene, CDR1 is SGHTA and CDR2 is FQGNSA. The length of the CDR3 is 10 residues. Trimming removed 5 bases at V and 5 bases at J, with 3 bases between. The CDR3 DNA, read in part, is TGTGCCAGCAGCCGGGAGACC. This encodes CASSRET. The whole CDR3 reads CASSRETQYF.

Notes on this clone: The observed sequence ends 3 residues before the CDR3 terminus, with the missing tail filled in from the germline J gene. The chain carries TRBV6-2 or TRBV6-3 and TRBJ2-7, with TRBD1 matching over 10 bases. The CDR3 consists of 15 residues. The junction had 8 bases not matched to a gene; V was cut back by 6 bases and J by 3 bases. Germline CDR1 is MNHEY and CDR2 is SVGEGT. Incomplete CDR3 DNA: TGTGCCAGCAGCCGGACAGGGGGGTTAAGCTACGAG. Protein product: CASSRTGGLSYE. The whole CDR3 is CASSRTGGLSYEQYF.